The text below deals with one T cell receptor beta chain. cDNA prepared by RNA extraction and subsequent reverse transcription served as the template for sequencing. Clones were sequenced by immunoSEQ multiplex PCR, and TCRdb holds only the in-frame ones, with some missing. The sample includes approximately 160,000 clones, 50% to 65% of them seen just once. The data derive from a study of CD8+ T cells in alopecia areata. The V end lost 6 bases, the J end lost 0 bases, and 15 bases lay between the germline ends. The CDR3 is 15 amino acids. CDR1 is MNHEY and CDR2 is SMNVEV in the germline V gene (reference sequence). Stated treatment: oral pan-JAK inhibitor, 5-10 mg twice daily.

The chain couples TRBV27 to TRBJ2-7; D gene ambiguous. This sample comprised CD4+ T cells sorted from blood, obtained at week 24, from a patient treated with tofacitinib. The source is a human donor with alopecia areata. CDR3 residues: CASSTSGQASYEQYF. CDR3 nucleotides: TGTGCCAGCAGCACCTCCGGGCAGGCCTCCTACGAGCAGTACTTC.